These T cell receptor beta chains were read from a single sample in a study of cytomegalovirus exposure and HLA in healthy donors. The table came from immunoSEQ multiplex PCR; TCRdb's copy has only in-frame clones and leaves some out. The data hold about 190,000 clones, with 85% observed a single time. The source material was PBMCs. These receptors were obtained from a boy aged 2-9 years in good health and CMV-seronegative. Each CDR3 is given with its conserved first and last residue. The D gene is left open where the match is weak. Clone size is given for some rows only: seen once, a few or many times, or a class if the clone is expanded.

j_call d_call v_call clone_size cdr3_nt cdr3_aa
TRBJ2-1 - TRBV7-9 - TGTGCCAGCAGCCCTCTAGCGAGCGGTATCAATGAGCAGTTCTTC CASSPLASGINEQFF
TRBJ1-2 TRBD1 TRBV5-6 - TGTGCCAGCAGCTCCGGGACAGGGGATGACTACACCTTC CASSSGTGDDYTF
TRBJ1-4 TRBD1 TRBV19 - TGTGCCAGTAGGACTTCAGGGGGCAGTAATGAAAAACTGTTTTTT CASRTSGGSNEKLFF
TRBJ2-3 - TRBV7-8 - TGTGCCAGCAGGGAGGGACAGTTCGATAGCACGGATACGCAGTATTTT CASREGQFDSTDTQYF
TRBJ2-1 - TRBV2 - TGTGCCAGCAGTGGCCCCAGTCTAGGGGGAAGTGAGCAGTTCTTC CASSGPSLGGSEQFF
TRBJ2-7 - TRBV6-1 - TGTGCCAGCAGTGAAGCCGGGGTCGGCTACGAGCAGTACTTC CASSEAGVGYEQYF
TRBJ1-1 - TRBV29-1 - TGCAGCGTTGAAGGCGTGAACACTGAAGCTTTCTTT CSVEGVNTEAFF
TRBJ2-1 - TRBV2 - TGTGCCAGCAGTGGTACTAGCTACTCCTACAATGAGCAGTTCTTC CASSGTSYSYNEQFF
TRBJ2-3 - TRBV21-1 - TGTGCCAGCAGCAAAGGAACAGGGACGCGCACAGATACGCAGTATTTT CASSKGTGTRTDTQYF
TRBJ2-3 TRBD1 TRBV27 - TGTGCCAGCAGTTCGCGACAGGGGTCGGGCACAGATACGCAGTATTTT CASSSRQGSGTDTQYF
TRBJ2-1 TRBD2 TRBV7-6 - TGTGCCAGCAGCTTAGACCCCGCCGCGGGAGGGCCCCAAAGCTCCTACAATGAGCAGTTCTTC CASSLDPAAGGPQSSYNEQFF
TRBJ1-6 TRBD1 TRBV6-1 - TGTGCCAGCAGTGAAGCGCAACAGGGGGCTTCACCCCTCCACTTT CASSEAQQGASPLHF
TRBJ1-1 - TRBV29-1 - TGCAGCGTTGAAAGGACAGCGGGGATTAGAACTGAAGCTTTCTTT CSVERTAGIRTEAFF
TRBJ1-2 - TRBV19 - TGTGCCAGTAGTGCGACAAGAGCTAACTATGGCTACACCTTC CASSATRANYGYTF
TRBJ2-1 - TRBV19 once TGTGCCAGTAGTACGCGGGACAGTACCTACAATGAGCAGTTCTTC CASSTRDSTYNEQFF
TRBJ2-2 - TRBV10-3 few TGTGCCATCAGTGAGTCAGGGGGTCCCCCCGGGACCGGGGAGCTGTTTTTT CAISESGGPPGTGELFF
TRBJ2-1 TRBD2 TRBV5-1 - TGCGCCAGCAGCTACCACTTCCTAGCGGGGTACAATGAGCAGTTCTTC CASSYHFLAGYNEQFF
TRBJ2-7 - TRBV27 - TGTGCCAGCAGTTTAAGCAGGGATACCTACGAGCAGTACTTC CASSLSRDTYEQYF
TRBJ1-2 TRBD1 TRBV15 - TGTGCCACCAGCCCCGGAGTCCGCCAGGGGGCATGGGGCTACACCTTC CATSPGVRQGAWGYTF
TRBJ1-4 - TRBV28 - TGTGCCAGCAGTTTAGGGGGGTGGAAAGAAAAACTGTTTTTT CASSLGGWKEKLFF
TRBJ1-2 - TRBV6-5 - TGTGCCAGCGGACGGCGACAGGTACACTATGGCTACACCTTC CASGRRQVHYGYTF
TRBJ1-5 - TRBV6-1 - TGTGCCAGTAAGTCGGGGTTAGGCAATCAGCCCCAGCATTTT CASKSGLGNQPQHF
TRBJ1-5 - TRBV4-2 - TGTGCCAGCAGTCCTAAGCCAGGGTCGGATCAGCCCCAGCATTTT CASSPKPGSDQPQHF
TRBJ2-7 TRBD1 TRBV28 once TGTGCCAGCAGTGATAGACAGGGGAGGTACGAGCAGTACTTC CASSDRQGRYEQYF
TRBJ2-1 - TRBV20-1 - TGCAGTGCTACGGACAACAATGAGCAGTTCTTC CSATDNNEQFF
TRBJ1-1 - TRBV18 - TGTGCCAGCTCACCACGAGGGCTGGTGACTGAAGCTTTCTTT CASSPRGLVTEAFF
TRBJ1-2 TRBD1 TRBV15 few TGTGCCACCAGCAGAGATCCGGCAGGGGGGTACCGAGGGGGCTACACCTTC CATSRDPAGGYRGGYTF
TRBJ2-4 - TRBV19 - TGTGCCAGTAGTATGGATGTCGGGATCAAAAACATTCAGTACTTC CASSMDVGIKNIQYF
TRBJ2-2 - TRBV2 - TGTGCCAGCAGAGGAGGGGGCGTAAGCACCGGGGAGCTGTTTTTT CASRGGGVSTGELFF
TRBJ2-7 - TRBV5-4 - TGTGCCAGCAGCTTCGGGGGAGCGCTGATCTCCTACGAGCAGTACTTC CASSFGGALISYEQYF
TRBJ2-5 TRBD2 TRBV4-1 - TGCGCCAGCAGCCAAGATCTAGCGGGAGTCCAAGAGACCCAGTACTTC CASSQDLAGVQETQYF
TRBJ2-5 - TRBV14 - TGTGCCAGCAGCCAAGATCAGGGTTACCGAGAGACCCAGTACTTC CASSQDQGYRETQYF
TRBJ1-2 TRBD1 TRBV7-8 - TGTGCCAGCAGCGAACCGGACAGGTACTATGGCTACACCTTC CASSEPDRYYGYTF
TRBJ1-5 - TRBV18 - TGTGCCAGCTCACCCCTTTCGGTCGATAGCAATCAGCCCCAGCATTTT CASSPLSVDSNQPQHF
TRBJ2-4 - TRBV5-4 - TGTGCCAGCAGCTTGGACCAGGCCAAAAACATTCAGTACTTC CASSLDQAKNIQYF
TRBJ1-4 - TRBV10-3 - TGTGCCATCAGTGCCGGGGTATATAATGAAAAACTGTTTTTT CAISAGVYNEKLFF
TRBJ2-2 - TRBV27 - TGTGCCAGCGGTTTGTGGTCGGCAGGGTCGAACACCGGGGAGCTGTTTTTT CASGLWSAGSNTGELFF
TRBJ2-1 - TRBV5-4 - TGTGCCAGCAGCTCTGGAGGGGCGGATGAGCAGTTCTTC CASSSGGADEQFF
TRBJ2-7 TRBD1 TRBV6-1 - TGTGCCAGCAGTGAAGTGGGTCCAGGGGGTTCCTACGAGCAGTACTTC CASSEVGPGGSYEQYF
TRBJ1-6 - TRBV5-1 - TGCGCCAGCAGCCTACAGGGTTTAGAGGATTCACCCCTCCACTTT CASSLQGLEDSPLHF
TRBJ2-7 TRBD2 TRBV10-3 - TGTGCCGCCAACCCGGGGGCTAGCGGGACTACCTACGAGCAGTACTTC CAANPGASGTTYEQYF
TRBJ2-5 - TRBV28 - TGTGCCAGCAGTTCCCAGGGTTCTCCAGAGACCCAGTACTTC CASSSQGSPETQYF
TRBJ1-2 - TRBV27 - TGTGCCAACAGTCCTCGGTGGACAGATTATCTACAAGGCTACACCTTC CANSPRWTDYLQGYTF
TRBJ2-2 - TRBV9 - TGTGCCAGCAGCGTAGAGTGGGGAGGCGGGGAGCTGTTTTTT CASSVEWGGGELFF
TRBJ2-5 TRBD2 TRBV7-9 - TGTGCCAGCAGCTTAGCGGGCCAGCGGGGGGGCCGAGAGACCCAGTACTTC CASSLAGQRGGRETQYF
TRBJ1-1 TRBD1 TRBV15 few TGTGCCACCAGCAGAGATAGACAGGGGTCTAGCACTGAAGCTTTCTTT CATSRDRQGSSTEAFF
TRBJ1-5 TRBD1 TRBV9 - TGTGCCAGCAGCTCATCGGCAGGGGGCGGCAATCAGCCCCAGCATTTT CASSSSAGGGNQPQHF
TRBJ1-1 TRBD1 TRBV11-2 - TGTGCCAGCAGCCAAGATACAGGGGCGAACACTGAAGCTTTCTTT CASSQDTGANTEAFF
TRBJ1-4 - TRBV19 - TGTGCCAGTAGTACACACGCTAATGAAAAACTGTTTTTT CASSTHANEKLFF
TRBJ2-1 TRBD1 TRBV30 - TGTGCCTTCCGGGACAGGGGGCTCAATGAGCAGTTCTTC CAFRDRGLNEQFF
TRBJ2-2 - TRBV6-5 - TGTGCCAGCAGGATCAGGGACACCGGGGAGCTGTTTTTT CASRIRDTGELFF
TRBJ1-5 - TRBV6-1 - TGTGCCAGCAGTGCGACAGGACCAAGCAATCAGCCCCAGCATTTT CASSATGPSNQPQHF
TRBJ2-6 - TRBV10-2 - TGCGCCAGCAGTGAGCGGGTTGCCGGCGGCGGGGTGGCCAACGTCCTGACTTTC CASSERVAGGGVANVLTF
TRBJ1-2 - TRBV27 - TGTGCCAGCACTAACGGCGGTCATGGCTACACCTTC CASTNGGHGYTF
TRBJ2-7 - TRBV7-6 - TGTGCCAGCAGCTTAGGGGCGGGATCCTACGAGCAGTACTTC CASSLGAGSYEQYF
TRBJ2-3 TRBD2 TRBV6-5 - TGTGCCAGCAGCCTCGCTAGCGGATACACAGATACGCAGTATTTT CASSLASGYTDTQYF
TRBJ1-2 - TRBV6-6 - TGTGCCAGCAGCCCATTCGACGGGGGGGGATATGGCTACACCTTC CASSPFDGGGYGYTF
TRBJ2-2 - TRBV6-1 - TGTGCCAGCGAAGTAGGGGCGGCCGGGGAGCTGTTTTTT CASEVGAAGELFF
TRBJ1-2 TRBD1 TRBV28 - TGTGCCAGCAGTTCTTTTTCCGGGACAGGGAGCCGGCTACGGTATGGCTACATCTTC CASSSFSGTGSRLRYGYIF